What follows describes a single T cell receptor (beta chain). One base away lies a much larger clone, so this may be a sequencing read error. The CDR3 consists of 18 residues. Unique molecular identifiers tagged the TCRbeta library. In TCRdb, the PCR reads were re-called with MiXCR into one record per CDR3 protein. The repertoire holds around 200,000 distinct CDR3 sequences, with approximately 10% as singletons. This specimen belongs to a study of T-cell reconstitution after alpha-beta-depleted transplantation in children. The chain has TRBV12-3 or TRBV12-4 and TRBJ1-2, with D unresolved. The sample here was PBMCs, taken before TCRalphabeta/CD19-depleted stem cell transplant. The origin of this receptor is a child in the first two years of life with acute myeloid leukemia, due to receive a stem cell transplant. CDR3 protein: CAISLALRGLTPNYGYTF. CDR3 DNA sequence: TGTGCCATCAGTTTAGCGCTAAGAGGGCTAACTCCTAACTATGGCTACACCTTC.